The 28 T cell receptor beta chains below come from one sample, sequenced in a study of blood T cell repertoires in COVID-19. Libraries were prepared by immunoSEQ multiplex PCR; TCRdb keeps only in-frame clonotypes and omits some of them. This sample yields 200,000 to 300,000 clones, of which 88% are seen a single time; about 1.2% belongs to the top ten. The sequenced material came from PBMCs or T cells enriched from blood (not recorded which). The receptors come from a middle-aged woman with acute COVID-19.

The J gene is TRBJ2-2, the V gene TRBV4-3; 8 bases are a match to TRBD2. J gave up 0 bases and V 3 bases, and 9 bases lay outside the gene matches. Germline V CDR1 and CDR2: LGHNA, YSLEER. This CDR3 has 18 residues. The CDR3 sequence: CASSQRPGGDPNTGELFF. CDR3 sequence (DNA): TGCGCCAGCAGCCAGAGGCCCGGGGGGGACCCGAACACCGGGGAGCTGTTTTTT.

This clone appeared once. The CDR3 DNA is TGCGCCAGCAGACCACAGAAACACGGGACTAGCGACGAGCAGTACTTC. It codes for CASRPQKHGTSDEQYF. The V gene is TRBV5-1, the J gene TRBJ2-7; 10 bases are a match to TRBD2. Germline lookup yields CDR1 SGHRS and CDR2 YFSETQ. The V segment lost 5 bases and the J segment 5 bases; nucleotides outside the gene matches: 13. This CDR3 region has 16 residues.

This chain connects TRBV11-3 to TRBJ1-5; D uncertain. V was pared by 5 bases and J by 4 bases, with 9 bases between. Per the germline V gene, CDR1 is SGHNT and CDR2 is YENEEA. CDR3 length: 13 amino acids. For the CDR3, the DNA is TGTGCCAGCAGCCCGGGAAGGAATCAGCCCCAGCATTTT. The encoded protein is CASSPGRNQPQHF.

A single count supports this clone. This chain links TRBV27 with TRBJ2-2, with 9 bases aligning to TRBD1. Per the germline V gene, CDR1 is MNHEY and CDR2 is SMNVEV (reference sequence). The CDR3 contains 18 residues. With V trimmed by 5 bases and J by 1 base, 11 bases remained unmatched. CDR3: CASSEGQGRRGNTGELFF. The CDR3 region has the DNA TGTGCCAGCAGTGAAGGACAGGGGAGAAGGGGGAACACCGGGGAGCTGTTTTTT.

The gene calls are TRBV4-3 and TRBJ2-1; 12 nucleotides line up with TRBD2. This CDR3 has 15 residues. Germline CDR1 reads LGHNA; CDR2 reads YSLEER. The ends lost 2 bases at V and 11 bases at J; junction bases unmatched: 7. The CDR3 reads CASSQLTSGSVKQFF. The CDR3 region has the DNA TGCGCCAGCAGCCAACTGACTAGCGGGAGTGTAAAGCAGTTCTTC.

The chain is built from TRBV19 and TRBJ2-2, with TRBD2 matching 10 bases. The CDR3 consists of 16 residues. V shed 7 bases, J shed 5 bases, and the junction held 10 bases outside the gene matches. Per the germline V gene, CDR1 is LNHDA and CDR2 is SQIVND (reference sequence). CDR3 sequence: CASTPQREGRTGELFF. CDR3 nucleotide sequence: TGTGCCAGTACCCCCCAGCGGGAGGGCCGGACCGGGGAGCTGTTTTTT. Combining the CDR3 with reference TRBV19 and TRBJ2-2 gives the whole variable domain DGGITQSPKYLFRKEGQNVTLSCEQNLNHDAMYWYRQDPGQGLRLIYYSQIVNDFQKGDIAEGYSVSREKKESFPLTVTSAQKNPTAFYLCASTPQREGRTGELFFGEGSRLTVL.

The chain's CDR3 is CASSSGQTMNTEAFF. In DNA form, the CDR3 reads TGTGCCAGCAGCTCGGGACAGACAATGAACACTGAAGCTTTCTTT. V and J are TRBV7-3 and TRBJ1-1; 7 bases are shared with TRBD1. The CDR3 loop spans 15 amino acids. V lost 4 bases and J lost 0; bases outside the gene matches: 5. Germline values: CDR1 SGHTA, CDR2 FQGTGA.

This clone was seen a single time. This chain joins TRBV5-1 and TRBJ1-1; the match to TRBD1 covers 7 bases. The junction had 14 bases not matched to a gene; V was cut back by 1 base and J by 5 bases. Germline CDR1 and CDR2: SGHRS and YFSETQ. The CDR3 is 17 residues long. In DNA, the CDR3 is TGCGCCAGCAGCTTGTTACCTGGACAGGACGTTAGGACTGAAGCTTTCTTT. Protein product: CASSLLPGQDVRTEAFF.

This clone was seen a single time. The CDR3 region has the DNA TGTGCCATCAGCGAAGCTCCGGGACTTCTCTACGAGCAGTACGTC. Translated: CAISEAPGLLYEQYV. The genes are TRBV10-3 and TRBJ2-7; D may be TRBD2 (6 bases). The CDR3 length is 15 residues. Trimming shortened V by 6 bases and J by 3 bases, and 18 bases separated the two germline ends. The germline V gene encodes CDR1 ENHRY and CDR2 SYGVKD.

This chain links TRBV9 with TRBJ1-6; TRBD1 might be the D (6 bases). Germline lookup yields CDR1 SGDLS and CDR2 YYNGEE. The CDR3 totals 16 residues. The ends were cut back, 4 bases at V and 10 bases at J, with 21 bases in the middle. CDR3 sequence: CASSTPLTTGHSPLHF. As DNA, the CDR3 is TGTGCCAGCAGCACCCCCCTTACGACAGGACACTCACCCCTCCACTTT.

The chain recombines TRBV3-1 (or the pseudogene TRBV3-2) with TRBJ1-4; D gene ambiguous. V dropped 1 base and J dropped 2 bases, with 8 bases sitting between them. Germline V CDR1 and CDR2: LGHDT, YNNKEL (reference sequence). CDR3 length: 15 residues. The CDR3 bases are TGTGCCAGCAGCCAAGGACCCAGGACTAATGAAAAACTGTTTTTT. Protein sequence: CASSQGPRTNEKLFF.

This chain links TRBV10-3 with TRBJ1-4; D might be TRBD1 (5 bases). This CDR3 comprises 15 residues. V dropped 2 bases and J dropped 4 bases, with 11 bases sitting between them. Germline CDR1 is ENHRY and CDR2 is SYGVKD. The CDR3, as DNA: TGTGCCATCAGTGAGGGGGGAGGTAATAATGAAAAACTGTTTTTT. This gives the protein CAISEGGGNNEKLFF.

This clone is a singleton in its sample. The rearrangement joins TRBV2 to TRBJ1-2; TRBD1 aligns across 8 bases. The trim removed 2 bases at V and 5 bases at J, leaving 4 bases unmatched. This CDR3 spans 14 amino acids. Looked up from germline, CDR1 is SNHLY and CDR2 is FYNNEI. The CDR3 here is CASSESDRGYGYTF. In nucleotides, the CDR3 is TGTGCCAGCAGTGAATCTGACAGGGGTTATGGCTACACCTTC.

The V gene is TRBV5-1, the J gene TRBJ1-1, with TRBD1 matching over 8 bases. Germline CDR1 SGHRS, CDR2 YFSETQ. This CDR3 has 14 amino acids. Trimming removed 4 bases from V and 1 base from J; junction bases left unmatched: 3. Here the CDR3 reads CASSTGGANTEAFF. The DNA for the CDR3 is TGCGCCAGCAGCACAGGGGGAGCGAACACTGAAGCTTTCTTT.

This clone appeared a few times. This chain links TRBV28 with TRBJ2-7, with a weak D call TRBD1 (6 bases). Looked up from germline, CDR1 is MDHEN and CDR2 is SYDVKM. Between the trimmed V and J ends, which lost 5 bases and 4 bases, there was a span of 6 bases. The CDR3 has 11 amino acids. In DNA form, the CDR3 reads TGTGCCAGCAGTAGGGGGTACGAGCAGTACTTC. Its translation: CASSRGYEQYF.

The rearrangement uses TRBV6-4 and TRBJ1-5; 7 nucleotides agree with TRBD1. The CDR3 has 15 amino acids. J gave up 5 bases and V 4 bases, and 8 bases lay outside the gene matches. Germline V gene data show CDR1 as MRHNA and CDR2 as SNTAGT. The CDR3 region has the DNA TGTGCCAGCAGTGTCGGTCGGACAGGAGATCAGCCCCAGCATTTT. As protein: CASSVGRTGDQPQHF.

V is TRBV3-1 (or the pseudogene TRBV3-2) and J is TRBJ2-1; perhaps TRBD2 as D (5 bases). V was clipped by 1 base and J by 5 bases, with 12 bases between them. Germline V gene sequence: CDR1 LGHDT, CDR2 YNNKEL (reference sequence). CDR3 length equals 15 residues. The CDR3 reads CASSQGLATHNEQFF. DNA of the CDR3: TGTGCCAGCAGCCAAGGCCTAGCTACCCACAATGAGCAGTTCTTC.

The gene calls are TRBV27 and TRBJ1-2; TRBD1 aligns across 11 bases. With V trimmed by 6 bases and J by 6 bases, 3 bases remained unmatched. Germline V gene sequence: CDR1 MNHEY, CDR2 SMNVEV (reference sequence). This CDR3 has 13 amino acids. CDR3 region: CASRRTGGDGYTF. The CDR3 nucleotides read TGTGCCAGCAGACGGACAGGGGGCGATGGCTACACCTTC.

This clone was counted many times. The chain couples TRBV28 to TRBJ1-4; tentatively, D is TRBD1 (5 bases). CDR3 length: 14 amino acids. CDR1 and CDR2 from the germline V gene are MDHEN and SYDVKM. The germline V and J ends were trimmed by 5 bases and 8 bases, with 15 bases remaining between them. The chain's CDR3 is CASSDSGTPEKLFF. In nucleotides, the CDR3 is TGTGCCAGCAGTGATTCCGGGACTCCCGAAAAACTGTTTTTT.

The chain recombines TRBV5-1 with TRBJ2-5, with 8 nucleotides matching TRBD2. The CDR3 consists of 16 residues. Trimming cost V 0 bases and J 1 base; bases outside gene matches: 5. Germline CDR1 and CDR2: SGHRS and YFSETQ. The CDR3 region has the DNA TGCGCCAGCAGCTTGGGAGCGGGAGAGCTCCAAGAGACCCAGTACTTC. Translation gives CASSLGAGELQETQYF.

The rearrangement joins TRBV28 to TRBJ2-7; TRBD1 matches at 11 bases. V shed 3 bases and J 4 bases; nucleotides not matched to a gene: 2. The CDR3 length is 14 residues. Per germline, CDR1 MDHEN and CDR2 SYDVKM. The CDR3 DNA follows: TGTGCCAGCAGTTTTGGGACAGGGGGGTACGAGCAGTACTTC. Encoded protein: CASSFGTGGYEQYF.

This clone has a single count. V gene TRBV15 combines with J gene TRBJ1-3; weak D call: TRBD1 (6 bases). Trimming took 2 bases from V and 4 from J, leaving 12 bases between them. Germline assignment: CDR1 LNHNV and CDR2 YYDKDF (reference sequence). The CDR3 sequence is 15 residues long. Written as DNA, the CDR3 is TGTGCCACCAGCAGAAGGGGGGGCGCGGGAAACACCATATATTTT. It translates to CATSRRGGAGNTIYF.

This chain uses TRBV7-3 with TRBJ1-3; D not resolved. The length of the CDR3 is 15 residues. V was pared by 5 bases and J by 2 bases, with 13 bases between. The V gene's germline CDR1 is SGHTA and CDR2 FQGTGA. The CDR3 loop reads CASSPGGSTGNTIYF. The CDR3 coding sequence is TGTGCCAGCAGCCCGGGCGGGTCGACTGGAAACACCATATATTTT.

This clone was recorded once. The same CDR3 arises from other DNA sequences in this sample as well. V usage is TRBV9 and J usage is TRBJ2-1; D remains unclear. Per the germline V gene, CDR1 is SGDLS and CDR2 is YYNGEE. This CDR3 has 14 amino acids. The V gene lost 0 bases and the J gene lost 6 bases, with 10 bases spanning the gap. CDR3 sequence reads: CASSVGRELNEQFF. The CDR3 DNA sequence: TGTGCCAGCAGCGTAGGTCGAGAACTCAATGAGCAGTTCTTC.

This rearrangement joins TRBV5-1 to TRBJ2-1, with 11 bases matching TRBD2. J gave up 4 bases and V 4 bases, and 7 bases lay outside the gene matches. This CDR3 has 16 residues. The germline CDR1 and CDR2 sequences are SGHRS and YFSETQ. The CDR3: CASSQEGLAEYNEQFF. Here the CDR3 DNA reads TGCGCCAGCAGCCAGGAGGGACTAGCGGAGTACAATGAGCAGTTCTTC.

V is TRBV7-2 and J is TRBJ1-2, with 8 nucleotides matching TRBD1. The CDR3 runs to 13 residues. Germline V gene lookup returns CDR1 SGHTA and CDR2 FQGNSA. V lost 6 bases, J lost 7 bases, and 7 bases stayed unmatched. CDR3 bases: TGTGCCAGCAGAACGACAGGGGATAGTGGCTACACCTTC. Amino acids: CASRTTGDSGYTF.

The rearrangement links TRBV3-1 (or the pseudogene TRBV3-2) to TRBJ2-1; TRBD2 matches 8 bases. Germline assignment: CDR1 LGHDT and CDR2 YNNKEL (reference sequence). Trimming took 1 base from V and 10 from J; bases not matched to a gene: 12. There are 16 residues in the CDR3. CDR3 residues: CASSQVRPSGPLEQFF. The CDR3 DNA sequence: TGTGCCAGCAGCCAAGTTCGGCCTAGCGGGCCCTTAGAGCAGTTCTTC.

CDR3: CASSAGDGGEAFF. CDR3 DNA sequence: TGTGCCAGCAGCGCGGGGGACGGAGGTGAAGCTTTCTTT. This chain uses TRBV9 with TRBJ1-1; maybe TRBD1 (5 bases). The V end was cut by 3 bases, the J end by 7 bases, with 13 bases between. CDR3 size: 13 residues. The germline CDR1 and CDR2 sequences are SGDLS and YYNGEE.